Shown below are 16 T cell receptor beta chains from a single sample sequenced in a study of cytomegalovirus exposure and HLA in healthy donors. Data came from immunoSEQ multiplex PCR; TCRdb stores just in-frame clones and leaves some out. Of 67,000 or so clones in the sample, about 94% were seen once. Sample: PBMCs. Source of these receptors: a man aged 18 to 30 in good health and CMV-seropositive.

J is TRBJ2-1 and V is TRBV19; 9 nucleotides agree with TRBD2. V was pared by 6 bases and J by 4 bases, with 10 bases of the junction left unmatched. Germline lookup yields CDR1 LNHDA and CDR2 SQIVND (reference sequence). The CDR3 has 16 residues. The CDR3 coding sequence is TGTGCCAGTAGCCCCGGGACTAGCCCTTTATACAATGAGCAGTTCTTC. It encodes CASSPGTSPLYNEQFF. Full variable domain (remainder filled in from reference TRBV19 and TRBJ2-1): DGGITQSPKYLFRKEGQNVTLSCEQNLNHDAMYWYRQDPGQGLRLIYYSQIVNDFQKGDIAEGYSVSREKKESFPLTVTSAQKNPTAFYLCASSPGTSPLYNEQFFGPGTRLTVL.

The V and J genes are TRBV6-5 and TRBJ2-3, with 8 bases identical to TRBD2. Germline assignment: CDR1 MNHEY and CDR2 SVGAGI. The CDR3 consists of 14 residues. Trimming at V came to 6 bases and at J to 3 bases, leaving 5 bases not matched to a gene. The DNA of the CDR3 is TGTGCCAGCAGCCTCGGGACTAGTACAGATACGCAGTATTTT. It encodes CASSLGTSTDTQYF.

The chain employs TRBV4-2 and TRBJ2-1; 8 bases match TRBD2. The CDR3 totals 18 residues. The ends lost 4 bases at V and 4 bases at J; junction bases unmatched: 15. The germline V gene encodes CDR1 LGHNA and CDR2 YNFKEQ. CDR3 sequence (DNA): TGTGCCAGCAGCCTAAAGGAGGGAATAGCGGGGAGTTACAATGAGCAGTTCTTC. Its protein is CASSLKEGIAGSYNEQFF.

The V gene is TRBV28, the J gene TRBJ2-5, with 8 bases identical to TRBD2. V lost 3 bases, J lost 5 bases, and 5 bases stayed unmatched. The CDR3 covers 14 residues. CDR1 is MDHEN, CDR2 SYDVKM, per germline. CDR3 coding DNA: TGTGCCAGCAGTTTTGGCGGGAGGTTGGAGACCCAGTACTTC. Encoded protein: CASSFGGRLETQYF.

This CDR3 reads CSVREPYEQYF. CDR3 bases: TGCAGCGTGCGGGAGCCCTACGAGCAGTACTTC. The gene calls are TRBV29-1 and TRBJ2-7, with 7 nucleotides matching TRBD2. In germline, CDR1 is SQVTM, CDR2 ANQGSEA. CDR3 size: 11 residues. The ends lost 6 bases at V and 2 bases at J; junction bases unmatched: 1.

The rearrangement uses TRBV4-1 and TRBJ2-1; 9 bases line up with TRBD1. The CDR3 runs to 14 residues. The J segment lost 5 bases and the V segment lost 4 bases, leaving 3 bases of the junction unmatched. Germline lookup yields CDR1 MGHRA and CDR2 YSYEKL. The CDR3 loop is CASSRRDRDNEQFF. The DNA of the CDR3 is TGCGCCAGCAGCCGCCGGGACAGGGACAATGAGCAGTTCTTC.

This clone came up once. The V gene is TRBV10-2, the J gene TRBJ2-1, with 14 positions matching TRBD2. CDR1 and CDR2 from the germline V gene are WSHSY and SAAADI. This CDR3 contains 16 residues. With V trimmed by 4 bases and J by 10 bases, 9 bases remained unmatched. For the CDR3, the DNA is TGCGCCAGCAGTGCGTCCCCGGGACTAGCGGGGGACGAGCAGTTCTTC. This sequence encodes CASSASPGLAGDEQFF.

The chain links TRBV4-1 to TRBJ1-6; no clear D. Germline CDR1 is MGHRA and CDR2 is YSYEKL. The CDR3 is 16 amino acids. V was pared by 2 bases and J by 1 base, with 9 bases between. CDR3 amino acids: CASSQLAGSYNSPLHF. DNA for the CDR3: TGCGCCAGCAGCCAATTGGCAGGTTCCTATAATTCACCCCTCCACTTT.

V gene TRBV11-2 combines with J gene TRBJ2-7; 8 bases are a match to TRBD2. Germline-derived CDR1 and CDR2 are SGHAT and FQNNGV. The CDR3 runs 14 residues. After removal of 4 bases from V and 2 bases from J, the junction contained 4 bases not matched to a gene. The CDR3 sequence is CASSSREGTYEQYF. CDR3 coding DNA: TGTGCCAGCAGCTCCCGGGAGGGGACCTACGAGCAGTACTTC.

This clone was recorded only once. V usage is TRBV29-1 and J usage is TRBJ1-2, with D possibly matching TRBD1 (5 bases). Germline values: CDR1 SQVTM, CDR2 ANQGSEA. Trimming stripped 4 bases from V and 4 bases from J, with 16 bases between. CDR3 size: 14 residues. The DNA for the CDR3 is TGCAGCGTTGTATCGGGGTTCGGGGGCTATGGCTACACCTTC. Translated, it gives CSVVSGFGGYGYTF. Complete variable domain (other parts from reference TRBV29-1 and TRBJ1-2): SAVISQKPSRDICQRGTSLTIQCQVDSQVTMMFWYRQQPGQSLTLIATANQGSEATYESGFVIDKFPISRPNLTFSTLTVSNMSPEDSSIYLCSVVSGFGGYGYTFGSGTRLTVV.

The chain links TRBV7-2 to TRBJ1-1, with D possibly being TRBD1 (5 bases). The V end lost 5 bases, the J end lost 1 base, and 14 bases lay between the germline ends. The V gene's germline CDR1 is SGHTA and CDR2 FQGNSA. This CDR3 contains 15 residues. DNA for the CDR3: TGTGCCAGCAGCCAGGGTAGGGTCAAGAACACTGAAGCTTTCTTT. The encoded protein is CASSQGRVKNTEAFF.

The chain recombines TRBV5-5 with TRBJ1-1, with D perhaps matching TRBD1 (5 bases). Germline V gives CDR1 SGHKS, CDR2 YYEKEE (reference sequence). V was pared by 4 bases and J by 5 bases, with 18 bases between. CDR3 length: 15 residues. The CDR3, as DNA: TGTGCCAGCAGCGAGGCTCAGGGTATACAAACTGAAGCTTTCTTT. Translated, it gives CASSEAQGIQTEAFF.

V and J are TRBV7-8 and TRBJ2-7; D might be TRBD2 (7 bases). The CDR3 loop spans 16 amino acids. Germline V gene sequence: CDR1 SGHVS, CDR2 FQNEAQ. V was clipped by 5 bases and J by 6 bases, with 23 bases between them. In nucleotides, the CDR3 is TGTGCCAGCAGCCTAGGAGCCGGGGGGCGCCGGGGCGAGCAGTACTTC. This codes for CASSLGAGGRRGEQYF.

The V and J genes are TRBV2 and TRBJ2-2; 7 bases are a match to TRBD2. Germline V gives CDR1 SNHLY, CDR2 FYNNEI. V lost 8 bases, J lost 2 bases, and 5 bases stayed unmatched. CDR3 length: 14 residues. The CDR3 region has the DNA TGTGCCAGCCTAGCGGACCATAACACCGGGGAGCTGTTTTTT. As protein: CASLADHNTGELFF.

This chain connects TRBV7-3 to TRBJ2-1, with D hard to call. The CDR3 sequence is 13 residues long. The V gene's germline CDR1 is SGHTA and CDR2 FQGTGA. V dropped 1 base and J dropped 8 bases, with 9 bases sitting between them. CDR3 protein: CASSLSRLDEQFF. The DNA of the CDR3 is TGTGCCAGCAGCTTAAGTAGGCTAGATGAGCAGTTCTTC. Full variable domain (outside the CDR3, taken from reference TRBV7-3 and TRBJ2-1): GAGVSQTPSNKVTEKGKYVELRCDPISGHTALYWYRQSLGQGPEFLIYFQGTGAADDSGLPNDRFFAVRPEGSVSTLKIQRTERGDSAVYLCASSLSRLDEQFFGPGTRLTVL.

The rearrangement joins TRBV7-9 to TRBJ1-6; TRBD1 matches 9 bases. The CDR3 has 17 residues. Germline CDR1 and CDR2: SEHNR and FQNEAQ (reference sequence). J gave up 9 bases and V 5 bases, and 14 bases lay outside the gene matches. In DNA form, the CDR3 reads TGTGCCAGCAGCGGAGGGACAGGGATTGCGGTGGGTTCACCCCTCCACTTT. It is translated as CASSGGTGIAVGSPLHF.